One sample yielded the 21 T cell receptor beta chains listed below, sequenced in a study of T cells in localized non-small cell lung cancer (dated by TCRdb to about 2020). The library was produced with the immunoSEQ multiplex PCR assay. Drawn from immuneACCESS, this table holds only the in-frame rearrangements with V and J called that TCRdb kept. Clones are partly lost; checked studies trace under half to an unresolved V gene and leave the rest unexplained. This sample lists 25,000 to 30,000 clones; over 80% were detected once. The top ten clonotypes cover approximately 7.5% of the sample. The material sequenced was peripheral blood, taken before any cancer treatment. The source is a male donor aged 60 or over with stage I lung adenocarcinoma.

The rearrangement uses TRBV28 and TRBJ2-6, with no clear D. V gave up 11 bases and J gave up 13 bases, with 9 bases separating them. The CDR3 runs 9 residues. The germline V gene has CDR1 MDHEN and CDR2 SYDVKM. The DNA for the CDR3 is TGTGCCCCTCGCCTTGTCCTGACTTTC. This codes for CAPRLVLTF.

The gene calls are TRBV28 and TRBJ2-5, with D perhaps being TRBD1 or TRBD2 (5 bases each). Trimming left V 5 bases short and J 4 bases short, with 20 bases between. Germline V gene sequence: CDR1 MDHEN, CDR2 SYDVKM. This CDR3 spans 16 amino acids. CDR3 nucleotide sequence: TGTGCCAGCAGTCGGGACGGGACGGGGTGGGGAGAGACCCAGTACTTC. This sequence encodes CASSRDGTGWGETQYF.

The V and J genes are TRBV5-1 and TRBJ1-3, with D maybe TRBD1 (5 bases). From germline, CDR1 is SGHRS and CDR2 YFSETQ. CDR3 length: 15 amino acids. Trimming shortened V by 3 bases and J by 1 base, and 11 bases separated the two germline ends. The CDR3 region has the DNA TGCGCCAGCAGCTCGGCGGGGGTGTCTGGAAACACCATATATTTT. It codes for CASSSAGVSGNTIYF.

This clone has a single count. The chain carries TRBV2 and TRBJ2-1; 10 positions agree with TRBD1. Germline trimming cut 3 bases from V and 7 bases from J; bases unmatched to any gene: 6. The germline gives CDR1 SNHLY, CDR2 FYNNEI. The length of the CDR3 is 15 residues. The CDR3 sequence: CASSDDRGLKNEQFF. The DNA of the CDR3 is TGTGCCAGCAGTGACGACAGGGGGCTTAAGAATGAGCAGTTCTTC. Filled out from reference TRBV2 and TRBJ2-1, the complete variable domain reads EPEVTQTPSHQVTQMGQEVILRCVPISNHLYFYWYRQILGQKVEFLVSFYNNEISEKSEIFDDQFSVERPDGSNFTLKIRSTKLEDSAMYFCASSDDRGLKNEQFFGPGTRLTVL.

The chain carries TRBV30 and TRBJ1-2; D is unclear. V lost 4 bases and J 6 bases, leaving 18 bases between the germline ends. Germline V gives CDR1 GTSNPN, CDR2 SVGIG (reference sequence). This CDR3 comprises 14 residues. The CDR3 sequence: CAWTPVGRVHGYTF. The DNA for the CDR3 is TGTGCCTGGACCCCTGTAGGAAGGGTCCATGGCTACACCTTC.

In this sample, this clone turned up once. This sequence joins TRBV10-1 and TRBJ1-1, with D hard to call. The CDR3 spans 13 residues. Germline V CDR1 and CDR2: WNHNN, SYGVQD (reference sequence). Trimming removed 5 bases from V and 5 bases from J, with 12 bases in between. CDR3 nucleotide sequence: TGCGCCAGCAGTTTTGGTGGGGAGACTGAAGCTTTCTTT. Translated, it gives CASSFGGETEAFF.

The J gene is TRBJ1-2, the V gene TRBV7-6, with D hard to call. The CDR3 covers 13 residues. The germline gives CDR1 SGHVS, CDR2 FNYEAQ. Trimming stripped 5 bases from V and 7 bases from J, with 14 bases between. In DNA form, the CDR3 reads TGTGCCAGCAGCCCTCCGGACCGGGGTGGCTACACCTTC. Residues: CASSPPDRGGYTF.

The gene calls are TRBV19 and TRBJ2-3, with D perhaps being TRBD1 or TRBD2 (6 bases each). Germline V lookup: CDR1 LNHDA, CDR2 SQIVND (reference sequence). The V end lost 6 bases, the J end lost 1 base, and 17 bases lay between the germline ends. The CDR3 is 16 amino acids. The CDR3 protein is CASRTGQRRGTDTQYF. CDR3 nucleotide sequence: TGTGCCAGTAGAACGGGACAAAGGAGGGGCACAGATACGCAGTATTTT.

The chain is built from TRBV27 and TRBJ1-1; no clear D gene. This CDR3 has 13 residues. V shed 5 bases and J shed 5 bases, with 12 bases lying between them. The V gene's germline CDR1 is MNHEY and CDR2 SMNVEV (reference sequence). In DNA form, the CDR3 reads TGTGCCAGCAGTCCTGGGAGTATGACTGAAGCTTTCTTT. This encodes CASSPGSMTEAFF.

The V call is TRBV28, the J call TRBJ1-4; 9 nucleotides align to TRBD1. Germline V gives CDR1 MDHEN, CDR2 SYDVKM. The CDR3 extends over 15 amino acids. V was pared by 6 bases and J by 7 bases, with 9 bases of the junction left unmatched. The CDR3 coding sequence is TGTGCCAGCAGCCTCCCCGGGACAGGGAGTGAAAAACTGTTTTTT. Residues: CASSLPGTGSEKLFF. The whole variable domain, remainder taken from reference TRBV28 and TRBJ1-4, is DVKVTQSSRYLVKRTGEKVFLECVQDMDHENMFWYRQDPGLGLRLIYFSYDVKMKEKGDIPEGYSVSREKKERFSLILESASTNQTSMYLCASSLPGTGSEKLFFGSGTQLSVL.

This clone was counted a single time. The genes are TRBV6-1 and TRBJ2-5, with D possibly being TRBD1 (5 bases). V lost 6 bases to trimming and J lost 2 bases, with 10 bases between them. The CDR3 is made up of 13 amino acids. CDR1 MNHNS and CDR2 SASEGT come from the germline V gene. The CDR3 protein is CASRVAGQETQYF. The CDR3 DNA sequence: TGTGCCAGCAGAGTCGCAGGGCAAGAGACCCAGTACTTC.

The chain is built from TRBV18 and TRBJ2-5; a possible D gene is TRBD1 (6 bases). CDR3 length: 12 amino acids. Germline V CDR1 and CDR2: KGHSH, LQKENI. Trimming cost V 3 bases and J 5 bases, with 7 bases left between them. The CDR3 DNA sequence: TGTGCCAGCTCACCTCAGGGGGAGACCCAGTACTTC. Amino acid sequence: CASSPQGETQYF.

This clone has only one observation. The chain uses TRBV7-3 and TRBJ2-3, with D possibly being TRBD1 (5 bases). V dropped 5 bases and J dropped 0 bases, with 6 bases sitting between them. CDR1 SGHTA and CDR2 FQGTGA come from the germline V gene. The CDR3 is 13 residues long. The CDR3 loop reads CASSGASTDTQYF. Here the CDR3 DNA reads TGTGCCAGCAGCGGGGCAAGCACAGATACGCAGTATTTT.

The chain couples TRBV5-4 to TRBJ2-5; 8 positions agree with TRBD1. This CDR3 comprises 15 residues. Trimming took 3 bases from V and 5 from J; bases not matched to a gene: 9. From germline, CDR1 is SGHNT and CDR2 YYREEE (reference sequence). CDR3 amino acids: CASSWGDRGGETQYF. The CDR3 nucleotides are TGTGCCAGCAGCTGGGGCGACAGGGGTGGGGAGACCCAGTACTTC.

J is TRBJ2-6 and V is TRBV27; D is unclear. Deletions cut 3 bases from V and 0 bases from J, with 3 bases between. CDR3 length: 14 residues. The V gene's germline CDR1 is MNHEY and CDR2 SMNVEV (reference sequence). Written as DNA, the CDR3 is TGTGCCAGCAGTTTTAGCTCTGGGGCCAACGTCCTGACTTTC. Translating it yields CASSFSSGANVLTF.

The chain links TRBV2 to TRBJ2-5; D might be TRBD1 (5 bases). This CDR3 has 14 residues. The germline V gene encodes CDR1 SNHLY and CDR2 FYNNEI. V was shortened by 6 bases and J by 1 base, with 12 bases between the two germline ends. CDR3 residues: CASSSQGVQETQYF. The CDR3 bases are TGTGCCAGCAGCTCGCAGGGCGTCCAAGAGACCCAGTACTTC.

The V gene is TRBV6-4, the J gene TRBJ2-1; 7 positions match TRBD1. Looked up from germline, CDR1 is MRHNA and CDR2 is SNTAGT. The V segment lost 3 bases and the J segment 7 bases; nucleotides outside the gene matches: 12. CDR3 length equals 16 residues. The CDR3, as DNA: TGTGCCAGCAGTGATTTACAGGGGACGGGACGGAATGAGCAGTTCTTC. Its translation: CASSDLQGTGRNEQFF.

The chain links TRBV19 to TRBJ1-2; 9 nucleotides match TRBD1. Germline V CDR1 and CDR2: LNHDA, SQIVND (reference sequence). The CDR3 length is 15 residues. V trimming: 3 bases; J trimming: 5 bases; junction bases outside the gene matches: 7. As DNA, the CDR3 is TGTGCCAGTAGTATTCTGGGACAGGGCGGATATGGCTACACCTTC. It codes for CASSILGQGGYGYTF.

V is TRBV4-3 and J is TRBJ1-4; TRBD1 aligns across 8 bases. The germline V gene has CDR1 LGHNA and CDR2 YSLEER. V was pared by 2 bases and J by 2 bases, with 13 bases of the junction left unmatched. The CDR3 has 19 residues. The chain's CDR3 is CASSQLRGARGLTNEKLFF. The DNA of the CDR3 is TGCGCCAGCAGCCAACTTCGTGGGGCCAGGGGGCTGACTAATGAAAAACTGTTTTTT.

The rearrangement links TRBV5-6 to TRBJ1-5; TRBD1 matches 7 bases. CDR3 length: 14 residues. CDR1 and CDR2 from the germline V gene are SGHDT and YYEEEE. The V and J ends lost 1 base and 8 bases, in that order; junction bases with no gene match: 6. The CDR3 DNA sequence: TGTGCCAGCAGCTTGTCCAGGGGGAATAAGCCCCAGCATTTT. Its protein product is CASSLSRGNKPQHF. The full variable domain, with the rest looked up from reference TRBV5-6 and TRBJ1-5, is DAGVTQSPTHLIKTRGQQVTLRCSPKSGHDTVSWYQQALGQGPQFIFQYYEEEERQRGNFPDRFSGHQFPNYSSELNVNALLLGDSALYLCASSLSRGNKPQHFGDGTRLSIL.

This chain uses TRBV7-3 with TRBJ2-1; D perhaps matches TRBD1 (5 bases). CDR3 length: 13 residues. The V end was cut by 3 bases, the J end by 5 bases, with 8 bases between. CDR1 SGHTA and CDR2 FQGTGA come from the germline V gene. Here the CDR3 reads CASSLTDNNEQFF. Here the CDR3 DNA reads TGTGCCAGCAGCTTGACGGACAACAATGAGCAGTTCTTC.